This record covers a single T cell receptor beta chain. Its specificity is not known. Method: immunoSEQ multiplex PCR; TCRdb's copy keeps in-frame clones and lacks some. The table includes about 66,000 clones, about 88% detected once. This CDR3 region has 16 residues. V lost 2 bases to trimming and J lost 6 bases; unmatched junction nucleotides: 9. Per the germline V gene, CDR1 is MDHEN and CDR2 is SYDVKM. This entry comes from a study of T cell responses to AZD1222 COVID-19 vaccine. Broader study findings: The peak T cell response came first, and repertoires were sampled only after it.

V gene TRBV28 combines with J gene TRBJ2-3, with 9 bases matching TRBD2. Sequenced material: peripheral blood, taken 28 days after the second dose of the MenACWY control vaccine. This receptor was taken from an adult who received the MenACWY meningococcal vaccine as a control. The CDR3 here is CASSLTRLADEDTQYF. CDR3 coding DNA: TGTGCCAGCAGTTTAACCCGACTAGCGGATGAGGATACGCAGTATTTT.